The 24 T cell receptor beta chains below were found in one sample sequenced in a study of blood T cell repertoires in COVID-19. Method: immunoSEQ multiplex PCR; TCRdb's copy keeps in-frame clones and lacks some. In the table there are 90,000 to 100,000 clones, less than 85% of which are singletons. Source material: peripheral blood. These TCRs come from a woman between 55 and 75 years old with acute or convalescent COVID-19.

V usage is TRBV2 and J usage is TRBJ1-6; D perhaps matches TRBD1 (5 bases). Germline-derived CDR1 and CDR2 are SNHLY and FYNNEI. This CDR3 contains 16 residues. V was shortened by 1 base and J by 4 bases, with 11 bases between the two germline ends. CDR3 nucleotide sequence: TGTGCCAGCAGTGAAGATCCAGGGCTTTATAATTCACCCCTCCACTTT. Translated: CASSEDPGLYNSPLHF.

The CDR3 is CASSLGGPGQGSADTQYF. The CDR3 DNA sequence: TGTGCCAGCAGCTTAGGAGGACCGGGACAGGGAAGTGCAGATACGCAGTATTTT. The chain uses TRBV7-8 and TRBJ2-3; 9 bases match TRBD1. The germline CDR1 and CDR2 sequences are SGHVS and FQNEAQ. This CDR3 region has 18 residues. The trim removed 1 base at V and 4 bases at J, leaving 12 bases unmatched.

CDR3 loop: CASKFLPGGTGELFF. The CDR3 DNA is TGTGCCAGCAAGTTCCTTCCAGGGGGTACCGGGGAGCTGTTTTTT. The chain couples TRBV2 to TRBJ2-2; 7 bases map to TRBD1. The J segment lost 5 bases and the V segment lost 7 bases, leaving 10 bases of the junction unmatched. Looked up from germline, CDR1 is SNHLY and CDR2 is FYNNEI. The CDR3 loop spans 15 amino acids. Variable domain in full (rest from reference TRBV2 and TRBJ2-2): EPEVTQTPSHQVTQMGQEVILRCVPISNHLYFYWYRQILGQKVEFLVSFYNNEISEKSEIFDDQFSVERPDGSNFTLKIRSTKLEDSAMYFCASKFLPGGTGELFFGEGSRLTVL.

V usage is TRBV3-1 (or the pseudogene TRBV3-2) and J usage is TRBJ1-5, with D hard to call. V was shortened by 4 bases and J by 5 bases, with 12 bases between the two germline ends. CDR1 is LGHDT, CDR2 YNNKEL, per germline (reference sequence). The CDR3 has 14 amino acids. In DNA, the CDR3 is TGTGCCAGCAGCCTTAATATATGGCATCAGCCCCAGCATTTT. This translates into CASSLNIWHQPQHF.

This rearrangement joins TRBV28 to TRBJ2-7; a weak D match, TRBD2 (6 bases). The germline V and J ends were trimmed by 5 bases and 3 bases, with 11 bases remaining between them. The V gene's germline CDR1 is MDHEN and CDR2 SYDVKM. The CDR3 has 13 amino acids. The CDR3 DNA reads TGTGCCAGCAGTGGGGACTCGATCTACGAGCAGTACTTC. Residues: CASSGDSIYEQYF.

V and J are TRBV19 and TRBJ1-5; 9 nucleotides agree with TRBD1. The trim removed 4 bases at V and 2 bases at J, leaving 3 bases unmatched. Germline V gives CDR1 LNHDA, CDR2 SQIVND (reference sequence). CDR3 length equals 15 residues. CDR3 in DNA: TGTGCCAGTAGTAGGAGGGACAGGGGCAATCAGCCCCAGCATTTT. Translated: CASSRRDRGNQPQHF. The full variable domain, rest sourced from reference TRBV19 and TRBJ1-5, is DGGITQSPKYLFRKEGQNVTLSCEQNLNHDAMYWYRQDPGQGLRLIYYSQIVNDFQKGDIAEGYSVSREKKESFPLTVTSAQKNPTAFYLCASSRRDRGNQPQHFGDGTRLSIL.

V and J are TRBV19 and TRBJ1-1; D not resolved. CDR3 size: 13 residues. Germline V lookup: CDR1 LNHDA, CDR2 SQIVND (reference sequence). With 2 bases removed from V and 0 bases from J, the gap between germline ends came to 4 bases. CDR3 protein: CASSIQMNTEAFF. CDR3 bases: TGTGCCAGTAGTATACAGATGAACACTGAAGCTTTCTTT.

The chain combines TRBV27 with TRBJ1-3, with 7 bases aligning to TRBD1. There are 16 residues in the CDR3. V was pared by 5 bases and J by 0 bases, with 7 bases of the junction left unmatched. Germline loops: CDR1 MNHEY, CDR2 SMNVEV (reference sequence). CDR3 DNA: TGTGCCAGCAGTCAGACAGGGATACACTCTGGAAACACCATATATTTT. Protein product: CASSQTGIHSGNTIYF.

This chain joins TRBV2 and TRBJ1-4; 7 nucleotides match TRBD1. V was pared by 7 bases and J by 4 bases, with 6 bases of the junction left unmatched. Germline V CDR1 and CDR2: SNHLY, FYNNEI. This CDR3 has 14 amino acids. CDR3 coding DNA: TGTGCCAGCATAAGACAGGGCCTTAATGAAAAACTGTTTTTT. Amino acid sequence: CASIRQGLNEKLFF.

The CDR3 DNA sequence: TGTGCCTGGTCTGCCGGGGGTCGGTCTTTCTTT. It translates to CAWSAGGRSFF. The rearrangement joins TRBV30 to TRBJ1-1, with D possibly matching TRBD1 (5 bases). V was clipped by 5 bases and J by 12 bases, with 16 bases between them. CDR3 length equals 11 residues. CDR1 GTSNPN and CDR2 SVGIG come from the germline V gene (reference sequence).

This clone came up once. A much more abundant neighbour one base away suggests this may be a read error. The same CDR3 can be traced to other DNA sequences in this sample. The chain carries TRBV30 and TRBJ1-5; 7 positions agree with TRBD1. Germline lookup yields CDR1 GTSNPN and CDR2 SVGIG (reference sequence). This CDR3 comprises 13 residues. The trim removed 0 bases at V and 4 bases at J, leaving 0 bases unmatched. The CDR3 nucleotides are TGTGCCTGGAGTGTACAGGGGAATCAGCCCCAGCATTTT. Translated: CAWSVQGNQPQHF. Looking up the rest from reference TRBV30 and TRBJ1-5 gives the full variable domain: SQTIHQWPATLVQPVGSPLSLECTVEGTSNPNLYWYRQAAGRGLQLLFYSVGIGQISSEVPQNLSASRPQDRQFILSSKKLLLSDSGFYLCAWSVQGNQPQHFGDGTRLSIL.

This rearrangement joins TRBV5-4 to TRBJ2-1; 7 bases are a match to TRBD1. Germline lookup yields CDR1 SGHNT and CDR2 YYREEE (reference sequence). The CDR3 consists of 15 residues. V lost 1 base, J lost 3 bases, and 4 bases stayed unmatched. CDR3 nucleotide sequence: TGTGCCAGCAGCTTGTCCGGGACAGTCTACAATGAGCAGTTCTTC. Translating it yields CASSLSGTVYNEQFF. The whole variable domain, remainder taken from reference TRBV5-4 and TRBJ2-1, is ETGVTQSPTHLIKTRGQQVTLRCSSQSGHNTVSWYQQALGQGPQFIFQYYREEENGRGNFPPRFSGLQFPNYSSELNVNALELDDSALYLCASSLSGTVYNEQFFGPGTRLTVL.

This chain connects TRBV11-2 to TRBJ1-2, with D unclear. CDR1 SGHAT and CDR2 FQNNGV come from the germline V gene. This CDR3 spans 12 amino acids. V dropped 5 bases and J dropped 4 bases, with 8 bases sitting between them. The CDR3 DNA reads TGTGCCAGCAGCCCAGAGGGCTATGGCTACACCTTC. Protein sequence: CASSPEGYGYTF.

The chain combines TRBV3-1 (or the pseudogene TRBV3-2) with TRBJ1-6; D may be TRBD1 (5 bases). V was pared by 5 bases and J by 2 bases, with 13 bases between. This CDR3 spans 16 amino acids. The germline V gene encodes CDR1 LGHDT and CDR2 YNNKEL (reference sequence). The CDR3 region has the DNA TGTGCCAGCAGCTCCCGTCCGGGGGCCTATAATTCACCCCTCCACTTT. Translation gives CASSSRPGAYNSPLHF.

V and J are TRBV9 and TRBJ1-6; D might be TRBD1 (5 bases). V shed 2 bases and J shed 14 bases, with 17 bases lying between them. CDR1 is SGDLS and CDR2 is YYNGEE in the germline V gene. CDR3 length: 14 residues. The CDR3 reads CASSVREAGGTLHF. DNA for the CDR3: TGTGCCAGCAGCGTCAGGGAGGCGGGGGGGACCCTCCACTTT.

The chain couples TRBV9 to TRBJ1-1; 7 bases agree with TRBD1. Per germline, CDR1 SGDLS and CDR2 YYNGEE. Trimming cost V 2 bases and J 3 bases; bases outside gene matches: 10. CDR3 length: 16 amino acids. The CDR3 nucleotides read TGTGCCAGCAGCGTCACCCGACAGGGTTCGTACACTGAAGCTTTCTTT. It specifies CASSVTRQGSYTEAFF.

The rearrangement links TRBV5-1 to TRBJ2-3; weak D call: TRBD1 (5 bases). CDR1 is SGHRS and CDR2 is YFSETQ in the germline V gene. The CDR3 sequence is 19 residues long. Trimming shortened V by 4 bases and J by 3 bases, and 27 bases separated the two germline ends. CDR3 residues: CASSRLQGELLSTTDTQYF. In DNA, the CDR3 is TGCGCCAGCAGCCGCCTTCAGGGTGAGCTTCTTAGCACGACAGATACGCAGTATTTT.

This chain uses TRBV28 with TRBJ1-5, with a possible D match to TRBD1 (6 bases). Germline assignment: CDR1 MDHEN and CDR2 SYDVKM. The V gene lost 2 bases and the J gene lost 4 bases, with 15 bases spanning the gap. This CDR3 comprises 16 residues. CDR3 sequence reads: CASSLPRGPGNQPQHF. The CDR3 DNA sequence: TGTGCCAGCAGTTTACCGCGGGGGCCTGGGAATCAGCCCCAGCATTTT. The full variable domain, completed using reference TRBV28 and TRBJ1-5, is DVKVTQSSRYLVKRTGEKVFLECVQDMDHENMFWYRQDPGLGLRLIYFSYDVKMKEKGDIPEGYSVSREKKERFSLILESASTNQTSMYLCASSLPRGPGNQPQHFGDGTRLSIL.

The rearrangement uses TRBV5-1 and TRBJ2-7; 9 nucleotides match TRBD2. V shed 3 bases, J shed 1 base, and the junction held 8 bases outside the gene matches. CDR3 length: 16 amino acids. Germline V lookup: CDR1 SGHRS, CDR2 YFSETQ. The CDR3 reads CASSSTAAGGSYEQYF. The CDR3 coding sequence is TGCGCCAGCAGCTCCACAGCAGCGGGGGGTTCCTACGAGCAGTACTTC. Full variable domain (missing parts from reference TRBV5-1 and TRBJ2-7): KAGVTQTPRYLIKTRGQQVTLSCSPISGHRSVSWYQQTPGQGLQFLFEYFSETQRNKGNFPGRFSGRQFSNSRSEMNVSTLELGDSALYLCASSSTAAGGSYEQYFGPGTRLTVT.

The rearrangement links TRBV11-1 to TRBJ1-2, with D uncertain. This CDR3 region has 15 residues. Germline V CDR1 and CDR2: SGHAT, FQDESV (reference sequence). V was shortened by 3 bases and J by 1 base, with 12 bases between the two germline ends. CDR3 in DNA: TGTGCCAGCAGCTTCGGTATCGGTTATAACTATGGCTACACCTTC. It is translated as CASSFGIGYNYGYTF.

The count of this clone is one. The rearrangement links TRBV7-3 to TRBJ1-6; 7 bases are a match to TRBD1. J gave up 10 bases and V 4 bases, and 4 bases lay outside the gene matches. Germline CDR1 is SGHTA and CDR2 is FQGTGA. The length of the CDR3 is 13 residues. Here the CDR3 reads CASSSGQVSPLHF. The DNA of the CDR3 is TGTGCCAGCAGCTCCGGACAGGTATCACCCCTCCACTTT.

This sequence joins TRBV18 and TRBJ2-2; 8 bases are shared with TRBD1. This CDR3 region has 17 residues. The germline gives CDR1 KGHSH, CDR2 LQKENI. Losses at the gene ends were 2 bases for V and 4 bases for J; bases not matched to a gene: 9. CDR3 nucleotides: TGTGCCAGCTCACCAGCCCCAACAGGGGGAAGCACCGGGGAGCTGTTTTTT. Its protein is CASSPAPTGGSTGELFF.

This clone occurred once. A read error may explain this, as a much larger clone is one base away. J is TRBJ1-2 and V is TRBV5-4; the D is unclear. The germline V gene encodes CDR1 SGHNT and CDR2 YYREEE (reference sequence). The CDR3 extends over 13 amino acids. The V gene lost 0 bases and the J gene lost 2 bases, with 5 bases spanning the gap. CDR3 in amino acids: CASSLGRNYGYTF. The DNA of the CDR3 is TGTGCCAGCAGCTTGGGCAGAAACTATGGCTACACCTTC.

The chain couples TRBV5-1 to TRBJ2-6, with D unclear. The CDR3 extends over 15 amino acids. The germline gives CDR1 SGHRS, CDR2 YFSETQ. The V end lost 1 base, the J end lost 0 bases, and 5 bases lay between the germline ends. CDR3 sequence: CASSLTNSGANVLTF. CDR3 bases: TGCGCCAGCAGCTTGACAAACTCTGGGGCCAACGTCCTGACTTTC. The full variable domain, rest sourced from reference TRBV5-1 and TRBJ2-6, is KAGVTQTPRYLIKTRGQQVTLSCSPISGHRSVSWYQQTPGQGLQFLFEYFSETQRNKGNFPGRFSGRQFSNSRSEMNVSTLELGDSALYLCASSLTNSGANVLTFGAGSRLTVL.